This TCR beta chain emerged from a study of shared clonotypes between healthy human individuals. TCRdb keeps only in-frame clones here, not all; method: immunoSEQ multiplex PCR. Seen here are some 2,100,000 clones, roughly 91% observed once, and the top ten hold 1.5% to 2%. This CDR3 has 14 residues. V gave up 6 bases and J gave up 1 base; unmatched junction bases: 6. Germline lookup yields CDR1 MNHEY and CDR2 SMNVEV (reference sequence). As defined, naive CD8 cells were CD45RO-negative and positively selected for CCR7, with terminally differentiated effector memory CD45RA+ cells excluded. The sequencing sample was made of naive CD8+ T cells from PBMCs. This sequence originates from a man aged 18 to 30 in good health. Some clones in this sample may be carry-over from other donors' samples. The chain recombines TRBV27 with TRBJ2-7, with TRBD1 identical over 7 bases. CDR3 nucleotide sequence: TGTGCCAGCAGGTTCCGGGACAGTTCCTACGAGCAGTACTTC. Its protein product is CASRFRDSSYEQYF.